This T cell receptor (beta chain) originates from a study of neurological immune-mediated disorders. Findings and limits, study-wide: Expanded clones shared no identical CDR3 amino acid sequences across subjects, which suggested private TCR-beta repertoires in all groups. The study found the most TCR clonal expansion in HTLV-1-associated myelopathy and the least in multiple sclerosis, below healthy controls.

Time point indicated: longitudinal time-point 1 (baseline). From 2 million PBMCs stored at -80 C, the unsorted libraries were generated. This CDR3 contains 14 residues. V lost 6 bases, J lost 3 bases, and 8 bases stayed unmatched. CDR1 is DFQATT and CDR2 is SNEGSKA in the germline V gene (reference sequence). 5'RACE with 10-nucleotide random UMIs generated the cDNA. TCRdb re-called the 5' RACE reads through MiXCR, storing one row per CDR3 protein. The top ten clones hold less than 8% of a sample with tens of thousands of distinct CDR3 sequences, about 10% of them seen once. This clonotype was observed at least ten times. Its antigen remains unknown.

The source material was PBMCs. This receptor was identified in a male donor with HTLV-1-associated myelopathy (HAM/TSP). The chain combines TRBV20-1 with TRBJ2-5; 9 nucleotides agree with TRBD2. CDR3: CSAHPGLAEETQYF. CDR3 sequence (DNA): TGCAGTGCACACCCGGGACTAGCCGAAGAGACCCAGTACTTC.